This T cell receptor beta chain was documented in a study of blood T cell repertoires in COVID-19. Across the whole study: Sites across the United States, Italy and Spain contributed samples from acute and convalescent COVID-19. PBMCs, B-cell-depleted T cells, or T cells were the source of the cDNA or gDNA that made up the material.

Germline CDR1 MNHEY, CDR2 SVGEGT. V gave up 5 bases and J gave up 6 bases; unmatched junction bases: 19. The CDR3 is 18 amino acids. Per the study methods: Nucleated cell number was recorded as an estimate derived from reference gene primer amplification. The method was immunoSEQ multiplex PCR; TCRdb's version includes in-frame clones alone and lacks a portion of them. V, J and clone size are those of that table, while D and trimming were read from the DNA. The top ten clones hold approximately 38% of a sample with 110,000 or so clones, around 81% of them seen once. The sequenced material came from peripheral blood. The V call is TRBV6-2 or TRBV6-3, the J call TRBJ2-3; 8 bases line up with TRBD1. This TCR came from a man older than 75 with acute or convalescent COVID-19. The CDR3 DNA reads as TGTGCCAGCAGTGATTTTCCTCGGACAGGGAGTTTCGGGGATACGCAGTATTTT. Protein product: CASSDFPRTGSFGDTQYF.